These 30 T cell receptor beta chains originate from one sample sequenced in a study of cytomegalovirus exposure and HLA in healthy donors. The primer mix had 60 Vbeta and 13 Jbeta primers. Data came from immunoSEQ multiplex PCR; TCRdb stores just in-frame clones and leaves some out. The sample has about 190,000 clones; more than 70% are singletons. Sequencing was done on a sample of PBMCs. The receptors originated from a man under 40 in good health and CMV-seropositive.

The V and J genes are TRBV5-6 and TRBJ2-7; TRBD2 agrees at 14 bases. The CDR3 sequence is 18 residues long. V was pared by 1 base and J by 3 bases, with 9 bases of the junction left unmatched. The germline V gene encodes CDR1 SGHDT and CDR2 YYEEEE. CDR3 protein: CASSLTGLAGGSRYEQYF. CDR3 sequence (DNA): TGTGCCAGCAGCTTGACCGGACTAGCGGGGGGATCGCGCTACGAGCAGTACTTC.

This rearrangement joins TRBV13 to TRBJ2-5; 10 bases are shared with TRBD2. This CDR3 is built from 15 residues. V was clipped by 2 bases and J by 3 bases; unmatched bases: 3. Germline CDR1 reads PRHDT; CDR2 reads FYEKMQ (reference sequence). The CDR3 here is CASSLWTSGEETQYF. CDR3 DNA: TGTGCCAGCAGCTTATGGACTAGCGGAGAAGAGACCCAGTACTTC. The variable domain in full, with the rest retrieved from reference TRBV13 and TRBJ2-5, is AAGVIQSPRHLIKEKRETATLKCYPIPRHDTVYWYQQGPGQDPQFLISFYEKMQSDKGSIPDRFSAQQFSDYHSELNMSSLELGDSALYFCASSLWTSGEETQYFGPGTRLLVL.

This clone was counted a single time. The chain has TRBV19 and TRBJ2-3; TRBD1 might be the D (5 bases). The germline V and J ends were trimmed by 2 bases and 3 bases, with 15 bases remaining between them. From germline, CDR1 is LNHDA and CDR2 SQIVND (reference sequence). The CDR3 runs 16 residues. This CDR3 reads CASSIQGQGYTDTQYF. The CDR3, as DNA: TGTGCCAGTAGTATACAAGGACAAGGCTATACAGATACGCAGTATTTT. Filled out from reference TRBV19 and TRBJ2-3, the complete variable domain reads DGGITQSPKYLFRKEGQNVTLSCEQNLNHDAMYWYRQDPGQGLRLIYYSQIVNDFQKGDIAEGYSVSREKKESFPLTVTSAQKNPTAFYLCASSIQGQGYTDTQYFGPGTRLTVL.

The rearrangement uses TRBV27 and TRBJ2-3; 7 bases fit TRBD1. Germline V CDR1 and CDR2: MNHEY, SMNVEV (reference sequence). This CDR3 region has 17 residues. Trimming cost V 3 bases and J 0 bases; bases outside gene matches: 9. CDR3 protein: CASSFVPPGQSTDTQYF. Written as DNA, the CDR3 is TGTGCCAGCAGTTTTGTACCGCCGGGACAGAGCACAGATACGCAGTATTTT.

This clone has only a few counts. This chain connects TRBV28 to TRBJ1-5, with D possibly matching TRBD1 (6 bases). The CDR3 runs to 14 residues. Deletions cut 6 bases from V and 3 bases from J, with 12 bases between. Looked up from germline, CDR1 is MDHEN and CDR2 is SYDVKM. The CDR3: CASRWGQNNQPQHF. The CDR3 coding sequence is TGTGCCAGCAGGTGGGGGCAGAACAATCAGCCCCAGCATTTT. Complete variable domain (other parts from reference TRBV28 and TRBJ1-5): DVKVTQSSRYLVKRTGEKVFLECVQDMDHENMFWYRQDPGLGLRLIYFSYDVKMKEKGDIPEGYSVSREKKERFSLILESASTNQTSMYLCASRWGQNNQPQHFGDGTRLSIL.

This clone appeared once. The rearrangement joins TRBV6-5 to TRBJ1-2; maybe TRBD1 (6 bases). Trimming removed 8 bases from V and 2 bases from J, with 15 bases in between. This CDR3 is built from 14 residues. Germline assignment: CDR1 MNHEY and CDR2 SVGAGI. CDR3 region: CASAVNRDNYGYTF. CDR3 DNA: TGTGCCAGCGCCGTAAACAGGGACAACTATGGCTACACCTTC.

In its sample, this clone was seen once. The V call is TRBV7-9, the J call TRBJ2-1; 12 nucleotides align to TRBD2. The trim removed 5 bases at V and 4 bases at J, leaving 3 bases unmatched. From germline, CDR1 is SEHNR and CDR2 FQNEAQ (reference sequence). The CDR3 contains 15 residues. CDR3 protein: CASSPGTSGYNEQFF. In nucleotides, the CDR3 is TGTGCCAGCAGCCCCGGGACTAGCGGGTACAATGAGCAGTTCTTC.

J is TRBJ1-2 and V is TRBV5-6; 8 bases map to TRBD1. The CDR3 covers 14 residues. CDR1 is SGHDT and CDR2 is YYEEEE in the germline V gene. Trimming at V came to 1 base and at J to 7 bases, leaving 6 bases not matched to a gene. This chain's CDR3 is CASSLYQGAGGYTF. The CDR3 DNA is TGTGCCAGCAGCTTGTACCAGGGGGCGGGTGGCTACACCTTC.

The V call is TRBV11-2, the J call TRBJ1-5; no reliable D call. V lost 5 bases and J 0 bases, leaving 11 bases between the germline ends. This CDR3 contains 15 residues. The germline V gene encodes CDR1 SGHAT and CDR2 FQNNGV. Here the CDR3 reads CASSQEEYSNQPQHF. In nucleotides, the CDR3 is TGTGCCAGCAGCCAGGAGGAGTATAGCAATCAGCCCCAGCATTTT.

CDR3 sequence (DNA): TGTGCCAGCAGATTCCGTCCGGGTAGCTCCTACGAGCAGTACTTC. Translated: CASRFRPGSSYEQYF. The chain uses TRBV7-3 and TRBJ2-5; no firm D call. TRBJ2-7 matches the DNA end more closely, so the J call is doubtful. This CDR3 is built from 15 residues. In germline, CDR1 is SGHTA, CDR2 FQGTGA.

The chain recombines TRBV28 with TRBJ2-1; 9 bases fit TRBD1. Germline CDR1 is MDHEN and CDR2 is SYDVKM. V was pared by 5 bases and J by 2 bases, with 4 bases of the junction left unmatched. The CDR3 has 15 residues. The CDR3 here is CASSPTGGTYNEQFF. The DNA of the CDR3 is TGTGCCAGCAGTCCAACAGGGGGCACCTACAATGAGCAGTTCTTC.

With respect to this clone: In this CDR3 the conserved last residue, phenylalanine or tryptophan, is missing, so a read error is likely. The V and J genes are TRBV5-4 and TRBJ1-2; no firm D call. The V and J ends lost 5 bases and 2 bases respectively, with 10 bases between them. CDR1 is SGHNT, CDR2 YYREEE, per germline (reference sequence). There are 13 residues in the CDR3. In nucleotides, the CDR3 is TGTGCCAGCAGTTCCCCCAAAAACTATGGCTACACCCTC. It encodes CASSSPKNYGYTL.

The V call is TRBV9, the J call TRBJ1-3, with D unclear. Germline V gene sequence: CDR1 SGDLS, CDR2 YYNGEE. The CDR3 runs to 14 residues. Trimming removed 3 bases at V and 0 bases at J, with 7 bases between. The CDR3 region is CASSGGYSGNTIYF. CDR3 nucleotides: TGTGCCAGCAGCGGCGGGTACTCTGGAAACACCATATATTTT. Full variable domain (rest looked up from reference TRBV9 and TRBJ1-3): DSGVTQTPKHLITATGQRVTLRCSPRSGDLSVYWYQQSLDQGLQFLIQYYNGEERAKGNILERFSAQQFPDLHSELNLSSLELGDSALYFCASSGGYSGNTIYFGEGSWLTVV.

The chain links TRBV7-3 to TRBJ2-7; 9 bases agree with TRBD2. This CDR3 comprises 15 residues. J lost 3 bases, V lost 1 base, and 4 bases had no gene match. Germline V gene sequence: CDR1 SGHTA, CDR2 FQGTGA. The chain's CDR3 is CASSLNSGSVYEQYF. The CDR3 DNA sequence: TGTGCCAGCAGCTTAAATAGCGGGAGTGTCTACGAGCAGTACTTC.

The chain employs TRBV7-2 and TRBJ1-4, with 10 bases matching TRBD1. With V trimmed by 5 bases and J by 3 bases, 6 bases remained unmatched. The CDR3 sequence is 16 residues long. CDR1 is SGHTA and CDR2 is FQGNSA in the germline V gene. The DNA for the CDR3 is TGTGCCAGCAGCCTTAGACAGGGGGCAGCTAATGAAAAACTGTTTTTT. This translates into CASSLRQGAANEKLFF.

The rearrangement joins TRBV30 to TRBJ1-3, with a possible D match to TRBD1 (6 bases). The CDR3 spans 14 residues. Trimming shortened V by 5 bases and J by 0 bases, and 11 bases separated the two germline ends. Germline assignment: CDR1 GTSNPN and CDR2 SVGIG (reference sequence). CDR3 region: CAWCTGPSGNTIYF. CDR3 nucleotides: TGTGCCTGGTGCACAGGGCCCTCTGGAAACACCATATATTTT.

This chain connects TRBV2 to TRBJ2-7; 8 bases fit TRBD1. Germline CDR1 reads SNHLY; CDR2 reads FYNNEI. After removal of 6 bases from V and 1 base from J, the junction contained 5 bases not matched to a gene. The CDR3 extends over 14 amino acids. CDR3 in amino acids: CASRWDRSSYEQYF. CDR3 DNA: TGTGCCAGCAGATGGGACAGGTCTTCCTACGAGCAGTACTTC.

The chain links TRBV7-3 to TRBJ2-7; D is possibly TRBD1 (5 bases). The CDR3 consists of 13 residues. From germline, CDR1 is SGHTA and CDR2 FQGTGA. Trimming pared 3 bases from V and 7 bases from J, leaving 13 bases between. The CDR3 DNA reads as TGTGCCAGCAGCTTGGGGCCTGTTGGGGAGCAGTACTTC. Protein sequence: CASSLGPVGEQYF.

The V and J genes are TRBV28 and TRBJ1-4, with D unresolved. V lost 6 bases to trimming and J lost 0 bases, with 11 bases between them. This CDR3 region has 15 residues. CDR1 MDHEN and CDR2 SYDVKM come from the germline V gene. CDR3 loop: CASSPQDATNEKLFF. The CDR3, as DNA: TGTGCCAGCAGCCCCCAGGATGCAACTAATGAAAAACTGTTTTTT.

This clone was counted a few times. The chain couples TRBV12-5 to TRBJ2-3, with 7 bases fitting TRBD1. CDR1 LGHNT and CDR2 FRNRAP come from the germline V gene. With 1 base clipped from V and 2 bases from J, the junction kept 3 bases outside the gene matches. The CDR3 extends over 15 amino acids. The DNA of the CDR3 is TGTGCTAGTGGTTTGGGACAGGGTAACACAGATACGCAGTATTTT. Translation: CASGLGQGNTDTQYF.

CDR3 region: CAWSVSETQYF. The CDR3 DNA reads TGTGCCTGGAGTGTATCGGAGACCCAGTACTTC. The chain is built from TRBV30 and TRBJ2-5; D is uncertain. Germline lookup yields CDR1 GTSNPN and CDR2 SVGIG (reference sequence). V lost 0 bases, J lost 5 bases, and 4 bases lay in between. The length of the CDR3 is 11 residues.

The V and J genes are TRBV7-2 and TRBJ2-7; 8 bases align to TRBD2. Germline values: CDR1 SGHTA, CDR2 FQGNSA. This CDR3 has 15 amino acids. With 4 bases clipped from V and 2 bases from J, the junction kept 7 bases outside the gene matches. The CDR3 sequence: CASSYVTSGPYEQYF. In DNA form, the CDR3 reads TGTGCCAGCAGCTACGTTACTAGCGGCCCCTACGAGCAGTACTTC.

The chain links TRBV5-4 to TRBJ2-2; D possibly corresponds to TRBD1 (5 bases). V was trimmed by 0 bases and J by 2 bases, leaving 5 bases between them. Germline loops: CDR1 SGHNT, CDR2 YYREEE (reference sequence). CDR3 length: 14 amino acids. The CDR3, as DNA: TGTGCCAGCAGCTTGGGGGGCAACACCGGGGAGCTGTTTTTT. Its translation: CASSLGGNTGELFF.

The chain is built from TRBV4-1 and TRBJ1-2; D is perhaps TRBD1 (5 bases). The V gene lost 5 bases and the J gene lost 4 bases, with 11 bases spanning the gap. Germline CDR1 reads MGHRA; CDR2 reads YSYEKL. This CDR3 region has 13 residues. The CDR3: CASSTRDGYGYTF. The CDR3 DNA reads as TGCGCCAGCAGCACCAGGGATGGCTATGGCTACACCTTC.

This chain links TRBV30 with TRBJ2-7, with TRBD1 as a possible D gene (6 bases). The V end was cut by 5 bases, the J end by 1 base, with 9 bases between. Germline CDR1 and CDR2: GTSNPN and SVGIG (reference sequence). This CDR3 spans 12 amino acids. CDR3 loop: CAWGGSSYEQYF. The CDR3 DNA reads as TGTGCCTGGGGGGGCTCTTCCTACGAGCAGTACTTC.

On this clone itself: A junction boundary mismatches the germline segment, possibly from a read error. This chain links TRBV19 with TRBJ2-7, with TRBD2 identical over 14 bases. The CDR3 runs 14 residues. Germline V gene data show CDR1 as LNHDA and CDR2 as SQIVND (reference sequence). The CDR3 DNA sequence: TGTGTCAGTAGTAGGACTAGCGGGAGGTACGAGCAGTACTTC. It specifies CVSSRTSGRYEQYF. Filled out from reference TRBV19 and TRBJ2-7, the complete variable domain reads DGGITQSPKYLFRKEGQNVTLSCEQNLNHDAMYWYRQDPGQGLRLIYYSQIVNDFQKGDIAEGYSVSREKKESFPLTVTSAQKNPTAFYLCVSSRTSGRYEQYFGPGTRLTVT.

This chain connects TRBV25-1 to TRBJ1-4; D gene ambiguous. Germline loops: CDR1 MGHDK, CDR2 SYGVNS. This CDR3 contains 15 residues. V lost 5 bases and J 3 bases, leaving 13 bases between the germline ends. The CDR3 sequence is CASSQHTGSNEKLFF. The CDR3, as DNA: TGTGCCAGCAGTCAGCACACGGGGTCTAATGAAAAACTGTTTTTT.

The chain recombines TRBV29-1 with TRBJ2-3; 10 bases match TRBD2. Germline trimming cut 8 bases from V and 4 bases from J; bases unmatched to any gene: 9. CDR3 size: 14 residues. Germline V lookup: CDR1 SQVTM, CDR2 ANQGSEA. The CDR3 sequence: CSFVKRGGPDTQYF. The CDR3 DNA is TGCAGCTTCGTCAAGCGGGGGGGCCCAGATACGCAGTATTTT.

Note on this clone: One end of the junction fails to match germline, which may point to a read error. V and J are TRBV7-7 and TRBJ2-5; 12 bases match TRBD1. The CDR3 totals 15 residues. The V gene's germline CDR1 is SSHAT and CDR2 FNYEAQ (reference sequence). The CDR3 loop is CASSQGQGAGETQYF. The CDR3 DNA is TGTGCTAGCAGCCAGGGACAGGGGGCTGGGGAGACCCAGTACTTC.

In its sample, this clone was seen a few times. CDR3 region: CASSQDHSGSYEQYF. The CDR3, as DNA: TGCGCCAGCAGCCAAGACCATAGCGGGAGCTACGAGCAGTACTTC. The V and J genes are TRBV4-3 and TRBJ2-7; the match to TRBD2 covers 9 bases. The CDR3 has 15 amino acids. With V trimmed by 0 bases and J by 3 bases, 3 bases remained unmatched. CDR1 is LGHNA and CDR2 is YSLEER in the germline V gene.